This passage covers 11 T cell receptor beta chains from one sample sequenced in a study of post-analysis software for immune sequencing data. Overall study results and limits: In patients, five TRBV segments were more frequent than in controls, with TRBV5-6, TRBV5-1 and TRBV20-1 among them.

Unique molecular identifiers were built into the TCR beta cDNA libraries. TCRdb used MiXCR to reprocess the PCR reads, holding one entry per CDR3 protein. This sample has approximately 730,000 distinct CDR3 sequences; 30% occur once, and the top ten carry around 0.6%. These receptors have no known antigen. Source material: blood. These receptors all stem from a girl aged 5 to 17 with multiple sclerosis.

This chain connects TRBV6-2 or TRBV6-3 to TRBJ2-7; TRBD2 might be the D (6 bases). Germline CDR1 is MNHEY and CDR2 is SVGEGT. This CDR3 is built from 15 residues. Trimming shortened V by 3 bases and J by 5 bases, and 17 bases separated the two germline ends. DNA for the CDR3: TGTGCCAGCAGTTATGGAGGGGCCCTACTTGACGAGCAGTACTTC. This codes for CASSYGGALLDEQYF.

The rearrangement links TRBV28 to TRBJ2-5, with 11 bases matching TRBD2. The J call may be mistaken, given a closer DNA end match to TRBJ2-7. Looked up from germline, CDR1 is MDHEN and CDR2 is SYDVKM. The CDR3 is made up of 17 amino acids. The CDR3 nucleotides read TGTGCCAGCAGTTTATTGTCACTAGCGGGAGTAAGCAACGAGCAGTACTTC. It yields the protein CASSLLSLAGVSNEQYF.

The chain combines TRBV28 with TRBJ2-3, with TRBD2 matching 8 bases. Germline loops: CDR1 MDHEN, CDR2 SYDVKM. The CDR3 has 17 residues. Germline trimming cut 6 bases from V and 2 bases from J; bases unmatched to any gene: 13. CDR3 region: CASSPGGGAFYTDTQYF. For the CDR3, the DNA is TGTGCCAGCAGCCCCGGGGGGGGCGCTTTTTACACAGATACGCAGTATTTT.

For the CDR3, the DNA is TGCAGCGTTGTCAATTGGGCCCTTCAATCGGAGACCCAGTACTTC. It encodes CSVVNWALQSETQYF. This chain joins TRBV29-1 and TRBJ2-5; D uncertain. Trimming left V 4 bases short and J 5 bases short, with 20 bases between. CDR3 length equals 15 residues. Germline V gene lookup returns CDR1 SQVTM and CDR2 ANQGSEA.

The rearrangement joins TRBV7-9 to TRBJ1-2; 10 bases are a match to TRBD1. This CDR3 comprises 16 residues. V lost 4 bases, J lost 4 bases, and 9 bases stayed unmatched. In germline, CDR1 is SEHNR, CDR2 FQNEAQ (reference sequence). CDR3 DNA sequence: TGTGCCAGCAGCTCCGGAGACAGGGGGCGTAGCTATGGCTACACCTTC. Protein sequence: CASSSGDRGRSYGYTF.

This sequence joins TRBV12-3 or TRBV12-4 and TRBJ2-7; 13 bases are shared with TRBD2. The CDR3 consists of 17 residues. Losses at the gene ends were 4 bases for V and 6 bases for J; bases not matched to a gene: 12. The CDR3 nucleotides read TGTGCCAGCAGTTCGCCACTAGCGGGAGGGCCGAAGCCCGAGCAGTACTTC. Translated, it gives CASSSPLAGGPKPEQYF.

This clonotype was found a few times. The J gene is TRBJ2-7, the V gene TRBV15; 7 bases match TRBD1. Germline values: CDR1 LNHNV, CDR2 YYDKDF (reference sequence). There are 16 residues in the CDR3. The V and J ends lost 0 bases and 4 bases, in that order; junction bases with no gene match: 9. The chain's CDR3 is CATSRDFGQAGYEQYF. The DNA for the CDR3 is TGTGCCACCAGCAGAGATTTTGGACAGGCGGGTTACGAGCAGTACTTC.

The chain's CDR3 is CSVLFGFETQYF. The DNA of the CDR3 is TGCAGCGTTCTCTTTGGATTCGAGACCCAGTACTTC. The rearrangement links TRBV29-1 to TRBJ2-7; D call uncertain. The last part of the DNA fits TRBJ2-5 better; the J call may be wrong. The CDR3 loop spans 12 amino acids. The germline V gene encodes CDR1 SQVTM and CDR2 ANQGSEA.

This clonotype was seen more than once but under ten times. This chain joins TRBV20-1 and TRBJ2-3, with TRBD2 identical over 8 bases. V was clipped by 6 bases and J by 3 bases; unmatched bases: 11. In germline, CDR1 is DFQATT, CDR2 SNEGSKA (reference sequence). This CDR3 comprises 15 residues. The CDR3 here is CSAEFGTSLTDTQYF. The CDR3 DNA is TGCAGTGCCGAGTTTGGGACTAGTCTTACAGATACGCAGTATTTT.

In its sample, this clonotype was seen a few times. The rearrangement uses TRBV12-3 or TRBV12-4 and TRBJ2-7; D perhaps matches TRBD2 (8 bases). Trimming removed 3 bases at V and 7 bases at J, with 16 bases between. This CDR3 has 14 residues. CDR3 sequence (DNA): TGTGCCAGCAGTTTCGGGGGGGACAGATGGGAGCAGTACTTC. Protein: CASSFGGDRWEQYF.

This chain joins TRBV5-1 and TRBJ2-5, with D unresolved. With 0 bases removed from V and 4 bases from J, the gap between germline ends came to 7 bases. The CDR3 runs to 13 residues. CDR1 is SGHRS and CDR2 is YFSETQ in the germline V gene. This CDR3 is CASSLVHGETQYF. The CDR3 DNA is TGCGCCAGCAGCTTGGTCCACGGAGAGACCCAGTACTTC.